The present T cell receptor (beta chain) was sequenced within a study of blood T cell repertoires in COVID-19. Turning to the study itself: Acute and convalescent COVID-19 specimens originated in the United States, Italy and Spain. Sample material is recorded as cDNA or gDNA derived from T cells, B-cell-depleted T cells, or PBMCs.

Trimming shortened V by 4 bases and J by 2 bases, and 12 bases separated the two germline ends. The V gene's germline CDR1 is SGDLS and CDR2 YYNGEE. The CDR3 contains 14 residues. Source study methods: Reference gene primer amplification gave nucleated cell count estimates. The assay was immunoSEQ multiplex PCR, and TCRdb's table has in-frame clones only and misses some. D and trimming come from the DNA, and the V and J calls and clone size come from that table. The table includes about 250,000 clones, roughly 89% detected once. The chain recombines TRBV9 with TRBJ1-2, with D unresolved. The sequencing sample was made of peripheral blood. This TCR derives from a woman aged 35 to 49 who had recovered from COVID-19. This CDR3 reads CASSPDTPNYGYTF. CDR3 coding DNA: TGTGCCAGCAGCCCTGATACACCCAACTATGGCTACACCTTC.